A single TCR beta chain is shown here with its context. Other DNA sequences in the sample encode the same CDR3. The PCR had 60 Vbeta and 13 Jbeta primers. Data came from immunoSEQ multiplex PCR; TCRdb stores just in-frame clones and leaves some out. The sample lists some 130,000 clones, about 76% occurring once. The data originate from a study of cytomegalovirus exposure and HLA in healthy donors. Germline CDR1 and CDR2: SGHVS and FNYEAQ. The CDR3 covers 13 residues. The TCR originated in a middle-aged woman in good health and CMV-seronegative. The chain carries TRBV7-6 and TRBJ2-5; a weak D match, TRBD2 (6 bases). Sequencing was done on a sample of PBMCs. The CDR3 nucleotides are TGTGCTAGCGTTGGGGGGTACCAAGAGACCCAGTACTTC. Amino acids: CASVGGYQETQYF.